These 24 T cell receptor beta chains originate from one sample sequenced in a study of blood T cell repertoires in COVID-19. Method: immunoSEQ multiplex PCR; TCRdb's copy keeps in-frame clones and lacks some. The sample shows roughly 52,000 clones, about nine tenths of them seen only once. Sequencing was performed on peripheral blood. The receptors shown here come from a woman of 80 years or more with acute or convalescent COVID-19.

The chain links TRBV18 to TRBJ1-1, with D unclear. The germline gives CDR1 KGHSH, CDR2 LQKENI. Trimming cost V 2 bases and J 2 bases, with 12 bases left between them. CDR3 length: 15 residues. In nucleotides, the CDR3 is TGTGCCAGCTCACCAGTCTCAGGTTCCAACACTGAAGCTTTCTTT. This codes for CASSPVSGSNTEAFF.

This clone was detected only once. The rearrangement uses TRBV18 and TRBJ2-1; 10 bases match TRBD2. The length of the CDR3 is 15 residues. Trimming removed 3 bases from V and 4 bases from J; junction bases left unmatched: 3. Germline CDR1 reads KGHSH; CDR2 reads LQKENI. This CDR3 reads CASSPGTSVYNEQFF. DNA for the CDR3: TGTGCCAGCTCACCCGGGACTAGCGTTTACAATGAGCAGTTCTTC.

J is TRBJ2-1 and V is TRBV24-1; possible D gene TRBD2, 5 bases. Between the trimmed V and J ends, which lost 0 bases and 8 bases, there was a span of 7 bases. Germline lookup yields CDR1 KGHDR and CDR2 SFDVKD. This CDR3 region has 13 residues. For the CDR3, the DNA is TGTGCCACCAGTGATTTGCGGGGATATGAGCAGTTCTTC. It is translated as CATSDLRGYEQFF.

Written as DNA, the CDR3 is TGTGCCAGCTCACCCGACACGATGGGGGCGTCTTTCTTT. Translating gives CASSPDTMGASFF. V and J are TRBV18 and TRBJ1-1; D might be TRBD1 (6 bases). Trimming left V 3 bases short and J 12 bases short, with 17 bases between. The CDR3 has 13 amino acids. Germline V lookup: CDR1 KGHSH, CDR2 LQKENI.

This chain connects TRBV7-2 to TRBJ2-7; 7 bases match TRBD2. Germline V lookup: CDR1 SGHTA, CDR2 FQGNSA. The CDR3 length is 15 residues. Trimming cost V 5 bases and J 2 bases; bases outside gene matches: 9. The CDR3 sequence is CASSTTGTKTYEQYF. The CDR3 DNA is TGTGCCAGCAGCACCACCGGGACTAAAACCTACGAGCAGTACTTC.

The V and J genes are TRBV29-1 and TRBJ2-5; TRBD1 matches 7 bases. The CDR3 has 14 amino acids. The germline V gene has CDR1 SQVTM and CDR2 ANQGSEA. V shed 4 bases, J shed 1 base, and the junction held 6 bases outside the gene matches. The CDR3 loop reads CSVASRDSQETQYF. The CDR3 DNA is TGCAGCGTTGCTTCCCGGGACAGCCAAGAGACCCAGTACTTC.

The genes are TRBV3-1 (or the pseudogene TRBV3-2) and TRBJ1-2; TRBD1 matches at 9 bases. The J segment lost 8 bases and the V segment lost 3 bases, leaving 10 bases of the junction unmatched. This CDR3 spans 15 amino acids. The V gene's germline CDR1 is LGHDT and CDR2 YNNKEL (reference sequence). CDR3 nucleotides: TGTGCCAGCAGCCACCTTTCGGACAGGGGTGGAGGCTACACCTTC. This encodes CASSHLSDRGGGYTF.

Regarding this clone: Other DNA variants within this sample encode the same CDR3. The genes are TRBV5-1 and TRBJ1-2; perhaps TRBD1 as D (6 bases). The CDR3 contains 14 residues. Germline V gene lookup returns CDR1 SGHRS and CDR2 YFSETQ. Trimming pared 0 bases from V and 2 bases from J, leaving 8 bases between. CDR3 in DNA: TGCGCCAGCAGCTTGGAGGGGGGGAACTATGGCTACACCTTC. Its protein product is CASSLEGGNYGYTF.

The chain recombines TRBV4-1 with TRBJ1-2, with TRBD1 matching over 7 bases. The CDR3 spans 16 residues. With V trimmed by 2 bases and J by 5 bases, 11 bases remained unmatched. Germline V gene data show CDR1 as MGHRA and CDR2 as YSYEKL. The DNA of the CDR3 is TGCGCCAGCAGCCAAACCTTAGGGGGCGTAACTTATGGCTACACCTTC. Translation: CASSQTLGGVTYGYTF.

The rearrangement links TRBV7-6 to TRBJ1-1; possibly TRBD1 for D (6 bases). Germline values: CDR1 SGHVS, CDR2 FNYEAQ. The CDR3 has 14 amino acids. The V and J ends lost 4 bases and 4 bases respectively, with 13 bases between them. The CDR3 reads CASSSTGPVTEAFF. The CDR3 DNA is TGTGCCAGCAGCTCGACAGGTCCCGTCACTGAAGCTTTCTTT.

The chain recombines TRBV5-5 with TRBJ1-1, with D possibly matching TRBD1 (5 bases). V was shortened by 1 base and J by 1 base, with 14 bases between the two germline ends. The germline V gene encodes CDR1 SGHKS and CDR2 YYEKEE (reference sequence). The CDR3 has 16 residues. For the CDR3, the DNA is TGTGCCAGCAGCTTGTGGGGGAGGGCAGCGAACACTGAAGCTTTCTTT. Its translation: CASSLWGRAANTEAFF.

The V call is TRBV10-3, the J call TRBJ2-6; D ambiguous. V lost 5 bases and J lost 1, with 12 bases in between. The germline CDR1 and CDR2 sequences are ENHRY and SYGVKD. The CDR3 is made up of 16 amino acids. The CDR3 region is CAISYSGASGANVLTF. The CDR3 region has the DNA TGTGCCATCAGTTACTCAGGCGCTTCTGGGGCCAACGTCCTGACTTTC.

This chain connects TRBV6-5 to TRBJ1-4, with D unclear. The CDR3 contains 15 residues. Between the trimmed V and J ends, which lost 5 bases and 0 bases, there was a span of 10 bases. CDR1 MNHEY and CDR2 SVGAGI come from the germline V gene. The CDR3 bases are TGTGCCAGCAGTCTTGAGGTAGCAACTAATGAAAAACTGTTTTTT. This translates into CASSLEVATNEKLFF.

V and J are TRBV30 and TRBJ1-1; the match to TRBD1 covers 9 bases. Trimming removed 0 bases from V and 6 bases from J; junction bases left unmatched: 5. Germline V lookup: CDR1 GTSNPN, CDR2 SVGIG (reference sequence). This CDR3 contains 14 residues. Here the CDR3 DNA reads TGTGCCTGGAGTGTTACGGGGACAGGGTCTGAAGCTTTCTTT. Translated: CAWSVTGTGSEAFF.

As DNA, the CDR3 is TGTGCCAGCAGAGTAGTTAGCTCGGGGGACACTGAAGCTTTCTTT. It codes for CASRVVSSGDTEAFF. The chain employs TRBV6-5 and TRBJ1-1; TRBD1 is a possible D gene (5 bases). The CDR3 is made up of 15 amino acids. In germline, CDR1 is MNHEY, CDR2 SVGAGI. V lost 6 bases and J lost 3, with 17 bases in between.

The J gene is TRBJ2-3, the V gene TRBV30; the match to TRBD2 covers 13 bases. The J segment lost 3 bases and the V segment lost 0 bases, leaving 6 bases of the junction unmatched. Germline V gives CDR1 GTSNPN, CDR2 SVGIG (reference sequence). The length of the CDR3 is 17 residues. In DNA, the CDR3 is TGTGCCTGGAGTGTCTGGACTAGCGGGGGAACGACAGATACGCAGTATTTT. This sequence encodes CAWSVWTSGGTTDTQYF.

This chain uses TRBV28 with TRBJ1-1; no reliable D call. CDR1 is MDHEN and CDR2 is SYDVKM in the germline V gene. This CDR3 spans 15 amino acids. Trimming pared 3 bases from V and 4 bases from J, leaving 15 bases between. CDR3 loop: CASSLSAMEGTEAFF. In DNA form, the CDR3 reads TGTGCCAGCAGTTTGTCTGCGATGGAGGGCACTGAAGCTTTCTTT.

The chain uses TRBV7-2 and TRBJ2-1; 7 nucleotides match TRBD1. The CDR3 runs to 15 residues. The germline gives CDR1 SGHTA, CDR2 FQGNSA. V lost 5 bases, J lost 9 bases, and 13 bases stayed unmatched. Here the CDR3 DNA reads TGTGCCAGCAGCCCCTGGGGAGAGGGGGCTGCTGAGCAGTTCTTC. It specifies CASSPWGEGAAEQFF.

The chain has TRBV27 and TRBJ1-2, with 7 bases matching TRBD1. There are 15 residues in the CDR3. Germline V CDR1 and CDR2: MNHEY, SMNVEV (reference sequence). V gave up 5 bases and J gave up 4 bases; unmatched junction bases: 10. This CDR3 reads CASSPGTAFRYGYTF. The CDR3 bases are TGTGCCAGCAGTCCCGGGACAGCATTCCGCTATGGCTACACCTTC.

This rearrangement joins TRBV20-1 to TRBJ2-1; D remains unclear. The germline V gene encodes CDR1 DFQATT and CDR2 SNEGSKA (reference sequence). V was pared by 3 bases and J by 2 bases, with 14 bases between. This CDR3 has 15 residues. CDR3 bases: TGCAGTGCTAGTCCTATGAGGTCCCCCTACAATGAGCAGTTCTTC. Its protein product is CSASPMRSPYNEQFF.

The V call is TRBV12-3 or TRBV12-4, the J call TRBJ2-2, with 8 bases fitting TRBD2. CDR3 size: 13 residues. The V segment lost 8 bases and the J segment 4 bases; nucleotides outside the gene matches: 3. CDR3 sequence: CASQRGSTGELFF. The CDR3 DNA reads TGTGCCAGCCAGCGGGGGAGCACCGGGGAGCTGTTTTTT.

The CDR3 protein is CVFRGGSNQPQHF. CDR3 nucleotide sequence: TGTGTTTTTAGGGGGGGAAGCAATCAGCCCCAGCATTTT. V is TRBV5-4 and J is TRBJ1-5; D may be TRBD1 (6 bases). From germline, CDR1 is SGHNT and CDR2 YYREEE (reference sequence). This CDR3 has 13 amino acids.

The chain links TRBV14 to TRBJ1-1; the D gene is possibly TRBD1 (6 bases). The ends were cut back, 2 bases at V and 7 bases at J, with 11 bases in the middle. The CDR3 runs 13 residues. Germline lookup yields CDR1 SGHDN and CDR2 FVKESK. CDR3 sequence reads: CASSQHRENEAFF. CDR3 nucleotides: TGTGCCAGCAGCCAACACAGGGAGAATGAAGCTTTCTTT. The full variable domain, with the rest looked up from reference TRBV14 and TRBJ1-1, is EAGVTQFPSHSVIEKGQTVTLRCDPISGHDNLYWYRRVMGKEIKFLLHFVKESKQDESGMPNNRFLAERTGGTYSTLKVQPAELEDSGVYFCASSQHRENEAFFGQGTRLTVV.

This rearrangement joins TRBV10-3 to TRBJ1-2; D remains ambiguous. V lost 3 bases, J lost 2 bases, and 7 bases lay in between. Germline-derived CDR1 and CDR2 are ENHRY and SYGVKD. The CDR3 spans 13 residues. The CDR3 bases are TGTGCCATCAGTGAATACAGCAACTATGGCTACACCTTC. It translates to CAISEYSNYGYTF.